The 25 T cell receptor beta chains reported below all come from one sample, sequenced in a study of cytomegalovirus exposure and HLA in healthy donors. The PCR contained 60 Vbeta and 13 Jbeta primers. The assay was immunoSEQ multiplex PCR, and TCRdb's table has in-frame clones only and misses some. The sample shows 75,000 to 95,000 clones, 84% of them seen only once. Sequences were obtained from PBMCs. The receptors were gathered from a man younger than 35 in good health and CMV-seronegative.

This clone has just one count. The chain is built from TRBV5-4 and TRBJ2-5, with 9 bases lining up with TRBD2. Germline assignment: CDR1 SGHNT and CDR2 YYREEE (reference sequence). The CDR3 length is 15 residues. Trimming took 4 bases from V and 4 from J; bases not matched to a gene: 8. This chain's CDR3 is CASSGGGLAGETQYF. For the CDR3, the DNA is TGTGCCAGCAGCGGGGGGGGACTAGCAGGAGAGACCCAGTACTTC.

The J gene is TRBJ1-1, the V gene TRBV14, with unresolved D. Deletions cut 1 base from V and 10 bases from J, with 16 bases between. This CDR3 comprises 14 residues. CDR1 and CDR2 (germline): SGHDN, FVKESK. DNA of the CDR3: TGTGCCAGCAGCCAAGTCAGAGGGCGGGCGGTAGCTTTCTTT. Protein product: CASSQVRGRAVAFF.

The rearrangement joins TRBV25-1 to TRBJ1-1; D possibly corresponds to TRBD1 (5 bases). Trimming shortened V by 1 base and J by 5 bases, and 11 bases separated the two germline ends. CDR3 length: 14 amino acids. CDR1 and CDR2 (germline): MGHDK, SYGVNS. The CDR3 here is CASSESGRGTEAFF. Written as DNA, the CDR3 is TGTGCCAGCAGTGAATCAGGGAGGGGAACTGAAGCTTTCTTT. Filled out from reference TRBV25-1 and TRBJ1-1, the complete variable domain reads EADIYQTPRYLVIGTGKKITLECSQTMGHDKMYWYQQDPGMELHLIHYSYGVNSTEKGDLSSESTVSRIRTEHFPLTLESARPSHTSQYLCASSESGRGTEAFFGQGTRLTVV.

The chain is built from TRBV18 and TRBJ2-5; 7 nucleotides align to TRBD2. The CDR3 is 13 amino acids. V was pared by 3 bases and J by 3 bases, with 1 base of the junction left unmatched. The V gene's germline CDR1 is KGHSH and CDR2 LQKENI. The CDR3 bases are TGTGCCAGCTCACCCGGACTAGAAGAGACCCAGTACTTC. It codes for CASSPGLEETQYF.

CDR3 nucleotide sequence: TGTGCCAGCAGTTTACGCGGCGAATGGGGCAATCAGCCCCAGCATTTT. Its translation is CASSLRGEWGNQPQHF. J is TRBJ1-5 and V is TRBV27; D is undetermined. This CDR3 has 16 residues. Germline V gives CDR1 MNHEY, CDR2 SMNVEV (reference sequence). V was cut by 2 bases and J by 2 bases, with 13 bases left in between.

The chain has TRBV30 and TRBJ1-1; perhaps TRBD1 as D (6 bases). Germline CDR1 GTSNPN, CDR2 SVGIG (reference sequence). V was clipped by 2 bases and J by 11 bases, with 15 bases between them. There are 12 residues in the CDR3. CDR3 region: CAWSPFGTTAFF. The DNA of the CDR3 is TGTGCCTGGAGTCCCTTCGGGACAACGGCTTTCTTT.

The chain combines TRBV7-8 with TRBJ2-5; D might be TRBD2 (5 bases). V was trimmed by 1 base and J by 5 bases, leaving 14 bases between them. This CDR3 is 15 amino acids long. Germline V lookup: CDR1 SGHVS, CDR2 FQNEAQ. CDR3 in DNA: TGTGCCAGCAGCTTAGATAGGCCAGGCGGGGAGACCCAGTACTTC. It encodes CASSLDRPGGETQYF.

This chain connects TRBV5-4 to TRBJ2-4, with a possible D match to TRBD2 (6 bases). Germline CDR1 reads SGHNT; CDR2 reads YYREEE (reference sequence). V shed 2 bases and J shed 0 bases, with 12 bases lying between them. This CDR3 is 16 amino acids long. CDR3 nucleotide sequence: TGTGCCAGCAGCTTTGGTGGAGGGTTAGCCAAAAACATTCAGTACTTC. This translates into CASSFGGGLAKNIQYF.

The CDR3 coding sequence is TGCAGCGGCAGCAGGGGGCAGAGCACTGAAGCTTTCTTT. Encoded protein: CSGSRGQSTEAFF. This sequence joins TRBV29-1 and TRBJ1-1; 8 bases fit TRBD1. In germline, CDR1 is SQVTM, CDR2 ANQGSEA. Trimming cost V 7 bases and J 4 bases; bases outside gene matches: 8. The length of the CDR3 is 13 residues.

CDR3 residues: CASSLGGGSYEQYF. Here the CDR3 DNA reads TGTGCCAGCAGCTTGGGTGGAGGTAGCTACGAGCAGTACTTC. The chain links TRBV5-6 to TRBJ2-7, with D possibly matching TRBD2 (5 bases). The germline V and J ends were trimmed by 0 bases and 3 bases, with 10 bases remaining between them. CDR1 and CDR2 from the germline V gene are SGHDT and YYEEEE. There are 14 residues in the CDR3.

V usage is TRBV5-1 and J usage is TRBJ1-1; D not resolved. The V gene lost 5 bases and the J gene lost 0 bases, with 20 bases spanning the gap. The germline V gene encodes CDR1 SGHRS and CDR2 YFSETQ. This CDR3 is 17 amino acids long. The CDR3 coding sequence is TGCGCCAGCAGGAATATGTTAGCCCGATCATTGAACACTGAAGCTTTCTTT. Its translation is CASRNMLARSLNTEAFF.

This clone showed up just once. The chain links TRBV6-6 to TRBJ2-1; D might be TRBD2 (6 bases). The CDR3 has 13 amino acids. Trimming pared 8 bases from V and 5 bases from J, leaving 13 bases between. In germline, CDR1 is MNHNY, CDR2 SVGAGI (reference sequence). The CDR3 region has the DNA TGTGCCAGCCTTGGAGGGTGGAACAATGAGCAGTTCTTC. Its translation: CASLGGWNNEQFF.

The J gene is TRBJ1-6, the V gene TRBV30; perhaps TRBD1 as D (5 bases). Germline V gives CDR1 GTSNPN, CDR2 SVGIG (reference sequence). The CDR3 is 18 residues long. V lost 3 bases and J lost 5, with 23 bases in between. Here the CDR3 reads CAWSGGESGVKDNSPLHF. CDR3 in DNA: TGTGCCTGGAGCGGGGGGGAGTCAGGAGTAAAAGATAATTCACCCCTCCACTTT.

The genes are TRBV1 and TRBJ1-2; the table's D call of TRBD1 was not tested on the DNA. TRBV1 is designated a pseudogene. The CDR3 totals 16 residues. The CDR3 loop reads CTSSQDRQGAAYGYTF. For the CDR3, the DNA is TGCACCAGCAGCCAAGATAGGCAGGGGGCGGCCTATGGCTACACCTTC.

The chain recombines TRBV30 with TRBJ2-1; 9 bases are a match to TRBD2. This CDR3 region has 18 residues. Germline CDR1 GTSNPN, CDR2 SVGIG (reference sequence). J gave up 0 bases and V 3 bases, and 12 bases lay outside the gene matches. This CDR3 is CAWRSWGLATVSYNEQFF. In DNA form, the CDR3 reads TGTGCCTGGAGGAGCTGGGGACTAGCTACAGTCTCCTACAATGAGCAGTTCTTC.

The V and J genes are TRBV30 and TRBJ1-2; tentatively, D is TRBD1 (6 bases). The CDR3 contains 11 residues. Deletions cut 2 bases from V and 10 bases from J, with 11 bases between. CDR1 is GTSNPN, CDR2 SVGIG, per germline (reference sequence). DNA for the CDR3: TGTGCCTGGAGTATAGGGGGAGACTACACCTTC. Amino acids: CAWSIGGDYTF.

The table lists this clone with a count of one. The chain is built from TRBV2 and TRBJ2-7; 7 nucleotides agree with TRBD1. Germline loops: CDR1 SNHLY, CDR2 FYNNEI. This CDR3 is 14 amino acids long. V dropped 3 bases and J dropped 3; count of bases not matched to a gene: 5. The CDR3 here is CASSDQGVLYEQYF. CDR3 sequence (DNA): TGTGCCAGCAGTGATCAGGGGGTCCTCTACGAGCAGTACTTC.

The genes are TRBV6-5 and TRBJ1-5, with D perhaps TRBD1 (5 bases). The CDR3 totals 14 residues. Germline lookup yields CDR1 MNHEY and CDR2 SVGAGI. Trimming stripped 5 bases from V and 4 bases from J, with 12 bases between. In DNA, the CDR3 is TGTGCCAGCAGTAAGGGGTTGGGAAATCAGCCCCAGCATTTT. Its translation: CASSKGLGNQPQHF.

The CDR3 DNA reads TGTGCCAGCAGCCTTCGGGACAGGGGTGGTGAAAAACTGTTTTTT. It encodes CASSLRDRGGEKLFF. The chain employs TRBV27 and TRBJ1-4; 10 nucleotides match TRBD1. V gave up 6 bases and J gave up 7 bases; unmatched junction bases: 8. The CDR3 runs to 15 residues. Germline V gene sequence: CDR1 MNHEY, CDR2 SMNVEV (reference sequence). Using reference TRBV27 and TRBJ1-4 for the parts outside the CDR3, the full variable domain is EAQVTQNPRYLITVTGKKLTVTCSQNMNHEYMSWYRQDPGLGLRQIYYSMNVEVTDKGDVPEGYKVSRKEKRNFPLILESPSPNQTSLYFCASSLRDRGGEKLFFGSGTQLSVL.

A note on this clone: Other DNA sequences in this sample translate to the same CDR3. The J gene is TRBJ1-2, the V gene TRBV7-3; 8 bases map to TRBD1. Trimming cost V 5 bases and J 4 bases; bases outside gene matches: 6. This CDR3 has 14 residues. The germline V gene encodes CDR1 SGHTA and CDR2 FQGTGA. The CDR3: CASSLQGGSYGYTF. Here the CDR3 DNA reads TGTGCCAGCAGCCTACAGGGGGGTAGCTATGGCTACACCTTC.

The chain has TRBV5-4 and TRBJ2-5; 8 positions match TRBD1. The CDR3 runs 15 residues. V shed 4 bases and J 4 bases; nucleotides not matched to a gene: 9. Germline values: CDR1 SGHNT, CDR2 YYREEE (reference sequence). CDR3 sequence (DNA): TGTGCCAGCAGCCCGCCTCAGGGGGCCGGAGAGACCCAGTACTTC. Translating it yields CASSPPQGAGETQYF.

The V and J genes are TRBV5-1 and TRBJ2-2; 9 bases align to TRBD2. J was trimmed by 4 bases and V by 4 bases; bases with no gene match: 8. CDR3 length: 16 residues. Germline V lookup: CDR1 SGHRS, CDR2 YFSETQ. This chain's CDR3 is CASSLGLAFFTGELFF. CDR3 in DNA: TGCGCCAGCAGCCTGGGACTAGCCTTTTTCACCGGGGAGCTGTTTTTT.

The rearrangement links TRBV6-5 to TRBJ1-2; 10 nucleotides line up with TRBD1. V gave up 6 bases and J gave up 5 bases; unmatched junction bases: 12. This CDR3 has 16 amino acids. Germline V gene sequence: CDR1 MNHEY, CDR2 SVGAGI. CDR3 nucleotide sequence: TGTGCCAGCAGATACCACCGGGACAGGGGACTTTATGGCTACACCTTC. It encodes CASRYHRDRGLYGYTF.

The chain employs TRBV5-5 and TRBJ1-2, with D perhaps TRBD1 (6 bases). CDR3 length equals 12 residues. Germline CDR1 and CDR2: SGHKS and YYEKEE (reference sequence). V was clipped by 1 base and J by 8 bases, with 9 bases between them. The CDR3 DNA is TGTGCCAGCAGCTTGCAGGGGAGAGGCTACACCTTC. It is translated as CASSLQGRGYTF.

This chain uses TRBV5-1 with TRBJ1-2; D is unclear. CDR1 is SGHRS, CDR2 YFSETQ, per germline. With 5 bases removed from V and 2 bases from J, the gap between germline ends came to 13 bases. The CDR3 consists of 14 residues. CDR3 bases: TGCGCCAGCAGTCCCCGCACGGAGAACTATGGCTACACCTTC. Translating gives CASSPRTENYGYTF.